The 12 T cell receptor beta chains listed next were all sequenced from one sample in a study of post-analysis software for immune sequencing data. Whole-study findings and limits: Elevated frequency relative to controls characterized four or five TRBV segments in patients, TRBV5-6, TRBV5-1 and TRBV20-1 among them.

Unique molecular identifiers tagged the TCR beta cDNA libraries. From the PCR reads, TCRdb called clonotypes with MiXCR, one entry per CDR3 protein. Of roughly 730,000 distinct CDR3 sequences in the sample, less than 35% were seen once. The antigens of these receptors remain unknown. The specimen was blood. These receptors were obtained from a girl between 5 and 17 years old with multiple sclerosis.

The chain joins TRBV28 to TRBJ2-5; perhaps TRBD1 as D (6 bases). The length of the CDR3 is 19 residues. Trimming left V 1 base short and J 5 bases short, with 26 bases between. Per the germline V gene, CDR1 is MDHEN and CDR2 is SYDVKM. This CDR3 reads CASSLSPAGQGMIGETQYF. In DNA, the CDR3 is TGTGCCAGCAGTTTATCCCCAGCAGGGCAGGGGATGATTGGGGAGACCCAGTACTTC.

The chain links TRBV10-3 to TRBJ2-7; D is ambiguous. The germline V gene has CDR1 ENHRY and CDR2 SYGVKD. The V end was cut by 0 bases, the J end by 3 bases, with 9 bases between. The CDR3 length is 14 residues. In DNA form, the CDR3 reads TGTGCCATCAGTGAGTCAGAGGCACACTACGAGCAGTACTTC. It specifies CAISESEAHYEQYF.

This rearrangement joins TRBV25-1 to TRBJ2-4; D is unresolved. Germline CDR1 reads MGHDK; CDR2 reads SYGVNS. V was clipped by 3 bases and J by 9 bases, with 6 bases between them. The CDR3 has 11 residues. The CDR3 here is CASSDSSIQYF. The CDR3 nucleotides read TGTGCCAGCAGTGATTCGAGCATTCAGTACTTC.

This chain connects TRBV3-1 to TRBJ2-1, with unresolved D. V lost 0 bases to trimming and J lost 10 bases, with 10 bases between them. The CDR3 covers 13 residues. Germline V gene data show CDR1 as LGHDT and CDR2 as YNNKEL (reference sequence). The CDR3 reads CASSQDLLREQFF. CDR3 DNA: TGTGCCAGCAGCCAAGATTTGTTAAGGGAGCAGTTCTTC.

This clonotype was observed a handful of times. This chain uses TRBV20-1 with TRBJ2-1; D not resolved. Germline CDR1 reads DFQATT; CDR2 reads SNEGSKA (reference sequence). The CDR3 loop spans 12 amino acids. V dropped 5 bases and J dropped 7 bases, with 12 bases sitting between them. The DNA for the CDR3 is TGCAGTGCTCCTGATCGATGGAATGAGCAGTTCTTC. This codes for CSAPDRWNEQFF.

The V gene is TRBV7-9, the J gene TRBJ1-1; D might be TRBD1 (5 bases). CDR3 length equals 14 residues. Germline V gene lookup returns CDR1 SEHNR and CDR2 FQNEAQ (reference sequence). Between the trimmed V and J ends, which lost 5 bases and 4 bases, there was a span of 14 bases. The CDR3 is CASSPGAGVTEAFF. CDR3 coding DNA: TGTGCCAGCAGCCCCGGGGCGGGAGTCACTGAAGCTTTCTTT.

This clonotype has ten or more counts. V and J are TRBV4-1 and TRBJ2-3, with D unresolved. Trimming took 9 bases from V and 3 from J, leaving 13 bases between them. Germline CDR1 reads MGHRA; CDR2 reads YSYEKL. The CDR3 runs 13 residues. CDR3 sequence reads: CASSPGLTDTQYF. CDR3 bases: TGCGCCAGTTCGCCAGGCCTGACAGATACGCAGTATTTT.

This clonotype was seen more than once but under ten times. The V gene is TRBV28, the J gene TRBJ1-6; no reliable D call. The CDR3 extends over 16 amino acids. Germline CDR1 reads MDHEN; CDR2 reads SYDVKM. The V gene lost 7 bases and the J gene lost 0 bases, with 13 bases spanning the gap. The CDR3 reads CASNLLQSSYNSPLHF. The DNA of the CDR3 is TGTGCCAGCAACCTGCTACAGAGCTCCTATAATTCACCCCTCCACTTT.

There are a few counts of this clonotype. J is TRBJ2-7 and V is TRBV7-9; 8 bases map to TRBD1. In germline, CDR1 is SEHNR, CDR2 FQNEAQ (reference sequence). The length of the CDR3 is 17 residues. The J segment lost 3 bases and the V segment lost 4 bases, leaving 14 bases of the junction unmatched. CDR3 coding DNA: TGTGCCAGCAGCTCGCTCGGACAGGGTTCGATGGTCTACGAGCAGTACTTC. This gives the protein CASSSLGQGSMVYEQYF.

This clonotype appeared many times. The chain joins TRBV5-1 to TRBJ2-1; TRBD1 matches at 11 bases. Germline trimming cut 4 bases from V and 14 bases from J; bases unmatched to any gene: 5. The germline V gene has CDR1 SGHRS and CDR2 YFSETQ. The CDR3 length is 12 residues. The CDR3 bases are TGCGCCAGCAGCGAGGACAGGGGGCGAGAGTTCTTC. This sequence encodes CASSEDRGREFF.

This rearrangement joins TRBV12-3 or TRBV12-4 to TRBJ2-1; TRBD1 matches 8 bases. There are 14 residues in the CDR3. The V segment lost 3 bases and the J segment 7 bases; nucleotides outside the gene matches: 5. This chain's CDR3 is CASSFGTGQNEQFF. CDR3 nucleotide sequence: TGTGCCAGCAGTTTTGGGACAGGTCAGAATGAGCAGTTCTTC.

This clonotype was observed a handful of times. The chain carries TRBV7-2 and TRBJ1-4; D ambiguous. Germline assignment: CDR1 SGHTA and CDR2 FQGNSA. The CDR3 covers 15 residues. Between the trimmed V and J ends, which lost 5 bases and 8 bases, there was a span of 18 bases. The CDR3 reads CASSHGPEGGEKLFF. In DNA form, the CDR3 reads TGTGCCAGCAGCCACGGACCGGAAGGAGGGGAAAAACTGTTTTTT.